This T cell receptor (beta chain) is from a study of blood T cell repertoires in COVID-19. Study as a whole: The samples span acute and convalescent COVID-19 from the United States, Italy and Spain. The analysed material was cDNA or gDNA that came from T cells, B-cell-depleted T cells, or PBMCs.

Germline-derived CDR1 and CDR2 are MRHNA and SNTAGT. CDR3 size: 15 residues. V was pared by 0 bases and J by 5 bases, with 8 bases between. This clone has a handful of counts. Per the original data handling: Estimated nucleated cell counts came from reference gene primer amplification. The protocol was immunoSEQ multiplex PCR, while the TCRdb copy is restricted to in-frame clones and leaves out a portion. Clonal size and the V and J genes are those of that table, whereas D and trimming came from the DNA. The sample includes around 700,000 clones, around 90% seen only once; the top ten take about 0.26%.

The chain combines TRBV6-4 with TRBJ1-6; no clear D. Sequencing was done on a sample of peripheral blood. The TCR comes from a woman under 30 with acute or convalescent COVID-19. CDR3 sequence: CASSDSPENNSPLHF. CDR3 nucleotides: TGTGCCAGCAGTGACTCTCCAGAAAATAATTCACCCCTCCACTTT.